A selection of T cell receptor beta chains follows, all from one sample in a study of T cell responses to AZD1222 COVID-19 vaccine. The method was immunoSEQ multiplex PCR; TCRdb's version includes in-frame clones alone and lacks a portion of them. The data contain about 190,000 clones, over 70% of them seen just once; the ten biggest clones take up 2.7%. The sample here was peripheral blood, taken on day 0 of MenACWY control vaccination. The receptors shown here come from an adult in good health. CDR3s include the opening cysteine and the closing phenylalanine or tryptophan. D genes are given only for firm matches. Rows give clone size only sometimes, using once, few, many, or a class for an expanded clone.

v_gene	abundance	d_gene	j_gene	CDR3aa	CDR3nt
TRBV27	NA	NA	TRBJ2-2	CARSWGRTNTGELFF	TGTGCCAGGTCCTGGGGGCGAACCAACACCGGGGAGCTGTTTTTT
TRBV7-2	NA	NA	TRBJ2-1	CASSSWLGGNSYNEQFF	TGTGCCAGCAGCTCCTGGTTAGGGGGGAACTCCTACAATGAGCAGTTCTTC
TRBV20-1	few	TRBD1	TRBJ1-1	CSATEDREAFF	TGCAGTGCTACCGAGGACAGGGAAGCTTTCTTT
TRBV28	NA	TRBD1	TRBJ2-5	CASSRQGSGTQYF	TGTGCCAGCAGCCGACAGGGGAGCGGGACCCAGTACTTC
TRBV5-1	NA	TRBD2	TRBJ2-2	CASSRGLAGGQDTGELFF	TGCGCCAGCAGCCGGGGACTAGCGGGAGGGCAGGACACCGGGGAGCTGTTTTTT
TRBV7-9	NA	NA	TRBJ2-4	CASSLVGIQYF	TGTGCCAGCAGCTTAGTCGGCATTCAGTACTTC
TRBV6-5	few	NA	TRBJ1-4	CASSTVGGKLFF	TGTGCCAGCAGTACGGTCGGGGGAAAACTGTTTTTT
TRBV7-9	NA	NA	TRBJ1-1	CASSPTGMDTEAFF	TGTGCCAGCAGCCCAACAGGGATGGACACTGAAGCTTTCTTT
TRBV7-2	NA	NA	TRBJ2-5	CASSSSYQETQYF	TGTGCCAGCAGCTCCTCCTACCAAGAGACCCAGTACTTC
TRBV7-2	NA	TRBD1	TRBJ1-6	CASSYGTGHSPLHF	TGTGCCAGCAGCTATGGGACAGGGCATTCACCCCTCCACTTT
TRBV28	NA	NA	TRBJ2-2	CASNLQDTGELFF	TGTGCCAGCAACCTACAGGACACCGGGGAGCTGTTTTTT
TRBV5-1	NA	TRBD1	TRBJ1-1	CASSLAHRGAEAFF	TGCGCCAGCAGCTTGGCCCACAGGGGGGCTGAAGCTTTCTTT
TRBV28	NA	NA	TRBJ2-7	CASSLVGFSYEQYF	TGTGCCAGCAGTTTAGTAGGATTCTCCTACGAGCAGTACTTC
TRBV28	NA	NA	TRBJ2-7	CASSLRDTTYEQYF	TGTGCCAGCAGTTTAAGGGACACAACCTACGAGCAGTACTTC
TRBV7-2	NA	NA	TRBJ2-2	CASSLHPPGGSGELFF	TGTGCCAGCAGCTTACACCCTCCTGGCGGATCCGGGGAGCTGTTTTTT
TRBV6-5	NA	NA	TRBJ2-1	CASSFGNNEQFF	TGTGCCAGCAGTTTCGGTAACAATGAGCAGTTCTTC
TRBV19	NA	NA	TRBJ1-4	CASTPGRLNEKLFF	TGTGCCAGTACCCCGGGACGGCTGAATGAAAAACTGTTTTTT
TRBV9	NA	TRBD1	TRBJ2-4	CASSVETQGRGTIQYF	TGTGCCAGCAGCGTAGAAACACAGGGGCGAGGGACCATTCAGTACTTC
TRBV3-1/TRBV3-2	NA	NA	TRBJ1-1	CASSRYRGRPYTEAFF	TGTGCCAGCAGCCGTTACCGGGGACGGCCCTACACTGAAGCTTTCTTT
TRBV3-1/TRBV3-2	NA	NA	TRBJ2-1	CASSQIGQTLVKEQFF	TGTGCCAGCAGCCAAATAGGACAAACACTAGTGAAGGAGCAGTTCTTC
TRBV5-1	NA	TRBD1	TRBJ1-1	CASRWTGTNTEAFF	TGCGCCAGCAGATGGACAGGAACAAACACTGAAGCTTTCTTT
TRBV7-8	NA	TRBD1	TRBJ1-2	CASSAGQGSYGYTF	TGTGCCAGCAGCGCCGGACAGGGAAGCTATGGCTACACCTTC
TRBV2	NA	NA	TRBJ2-7	CASSVMSSYEQYF	TGTGCCAGCAGTGTCATGAGTTCCTACGAGCAGTACTTC
TRBV7-9	once	TRBD1	TRBJ2-7	CASSLETGVHYEQYF	TGTGCCAGCAGCTTGGAGACAGGGGTGCACTACGAGCAGTACTTC
TRBV28	NA	TRBD1	TRBJ2-7	CASSLSGQGRYEQYF	TGTGCCAGCAGTTTATCGGGACAGGGTCGGTACGAGCAGTACTTC
TRBV29-1	once	TRBD1	TRBJ1-1	CSVGETGPLEAFF	TGCAGCGTTGGAGAGACAGGGCCGCTTGAAGCTTTCTTT
TRBV14	few	TRBD2	TRBJ2-5	CASSQDVIAGGKETQYF	TGTGCCAGCAGCCAAGATGTGATAGCGGGGGGAAAAGAGACCCAGTACTTC
TRBV7-9	NA	NA	TRBJ2-3	CASSLNQGLDTQYF	TGTGCCAGCAGCTTAAATCAGGGCCTAGATACGCAGTATTTT
TRBV9	NA	NA	TRBJ1-5	CASSSGRRDQPQHF	TGTGCCAGCAGCTCAGGGAGGCGTGACCAGCCCCAGCATTTT
TRBV7-8	NA	TRBD1	TRBJ2-7	CASSETGGSYEQYF	TGTGCCAGCAGCGAAACAGGGGGTTCCTACGAGCAGTACTTC
TRBV6-5	NA	NA	TRBJ1-1	CASSYSGGPEAFF	TGTGCCAGCAGTTACTCGGGGGGTCCTGAAGCTTTCTTT
TRBV28	NA	NA	TRBJ1-5	CASSALAGSWGYSNQPQHF	TGTGCCAGCAGTGCCCTAGCAGGGAGTTGGGGGTATAGCAATCAGCCCCAGCATTTT
TRBV19	NA	NA	TRBJ2-2	CASSNLPLGAELTGELFF	TGTGCCAGTAGTAACTTACCGCTGGGAGCGGAGCTCACCGGGGAGCTGTTTTTT
TRBV21-1	NA	NA	TRBJ1-3	CASRTAPQERNTIYF	TGTGCCAGCAGGACAGCCCCGCAGGAACGAAACACCATATATTTT
TRBV5-1	once	NA	TRBJ1-4	CASSPDSATNEKLFF	TGCGCCAGCAGCCCGGACAGCGCAACTAATGAAAAACTGTTTTTT
TRBV28	NA	NA	TRBJ1-5	CASSLYFTQHF	TGTGCCAGCAGTTTATATTTTACCCAGCATTTT
TRBV5-5	NA	TRBD2	TRBJ2-7	CASSLLAGGPYEQYF	TGTGCCAGCAGCTTGCTAGCGGGGGGGCCCTACGAGCAGTACTTC
TRBV29-1	NA	NA	TRBJ1-1	CSVRAGEYSEAFF	TGCAGCGTCCGGGCGGGGGAGTACAGTGAAGCTTTCTTT
TRBV5-6	NA	NA	TRBJ1-6	CASSLAQDNSPLHF	TGTGCCAGCAGCTTAGCCCAGGATAATTCACCCCTCCACTTT
TRBV28	NA	TRBD1	TRBJ1-1	CASSLRDRTFF	TGTGCCAGCAGTTTAAGGGACAGAACTTTCTTT
TRBV6-5	NA	NA	TRBJ2-7	CASSRDGSYEQYF	TGTGCCAGCAGTAGGGACGGCTCCTACGAGCAGTACTTC
TRBV7-9	NA	NA	TRBJ1-3	CASSVSGNTIYF	TGTGCCAGCAGCGTCTCTGGAAACACCATATATTTT
TRBV7-9	NA	NA	TRBJ1-2	CASSKDRANYGYTF	TGTGCCAGCAGCAAGGACAGAGCTAACTATGGCTACACCTTC
TRBV29-1	NA	NA	TRBJ2-1	CSVDYEGYEQFF	TGCAGCGTCGACTACGAGGGATATGAGCAGTTCTTC
TRBV5-1	few	TRBD1	TRBJ1-5	CASSSGQNNQPQHF	TGCGCCAGCAGTTCGGGACAGAACAATCAGCCCCAGCATTTT
TRBV6-2/TRBV6-3	NA	NA	TRBJ2-2	CASSYVAGSTGELFF	TGTGCCAGCAGTTACGTTGCAGGGAGCACCGGGGAGCTGTTTTTT
TRBV6-1	NA	NA	TRBJ2-1	CASSVQLERHYNEQFF	TGTGCCAGCAGTGTCCAACTAGAGCGGCACTACAATGAGCAGTTCTTC
TRBV28	NA	TRBD1	TRBJ1-2	CASSFRGRVGYGYTF	TGTGCCAGCAGTTTCAGGGGGCGGGTTGGCTATGGCTACACCTTC
TRBV20-1	NA	TRBD1	TRBJ2-7	CSAIDRGTYEQYF	TGCAGTGCTATTGACAGGGGGACTTACGAGCAGTACTTC
TRBV28	NA	TRBD1	TRBJ1-2	CASSLSRGIDYGYTF	TGTGCCAGCAGTTTATCCAGGGGGATAGACTATGGCTACACCTTC
TRBV6-5	NA	NA	TRBJ1-2	CASSYSQGYGYTF	TGTGCCAGCAGTTACAGTCAGGGCTATGGCTACACCTTC
TRBV7-8	NA	TRBD1	TRBJ2-3	CASSLSRVTGPSTDTQYF	TGTGCCAGCAGCTTATCACGAGTGACAGGGCCTAGCACAGATACGCAGTATTTT
TRBV4-1	NA	TRBD1	TRBJ2-1	CASSQDQGARVVEQFF	TGCGCCAGCAGCCAAGACCAGGGGGCCCGGGTGGTGGAGCAGTTCTTC
TRBV28	NA	NA	TRBJ1-5	CASTGLWGNQPQHF	TGTGCCAGCACAGGGTTGTGGGGCAATCAGCCCCAGCATTTT
TRBV27	NA	NA	TRBJ2-7	CASRFSPGTEQYF	TGTGCCAGCAGGTTTTCCCCAGGGACCGAGCAGTACTTC